This TCR beta chain stems from a study of molecular identifiers for immune sequencing clone quantification. Study-wide points: In naive cells, clones above 20 RNA copies held under 1% of molecules, whereas in effector cells they held over 98%.

Every naive CD8 library was made from between about 20,000 and 1,100,000 sorted cells with 10%, 30% or 50% RNA. Points on this clonotype: What it recognizes is unknown.

The authors built bulk TCR libraries by previously described methods with listed TCR primers. One entry per CDR3 protein, called by TCRdb with MiXCR from the PCR reads. The sample lists about 510,000 distinct CDR3 sequences, roughly 26% occurring once. Sequencing was carried out using naive CD8+ T cells from blood, with Jurkat cell RNA spiked in. Subset specified: FACS-sorted CD8+CD4-CCR7+CD45RA+ naive T cells. The receptor was derived from a human donor in good health. Some libraries in this study had Jurkat cell RNA spiked in.

The CDR3 bases are TGTGCCAGCAGTTATTGGGGGGCAGATGGAGCTTTCTTT. Translation: CASSYWGADGAFF. V and J are TRBV6-2 or TRBV6-3 and TRBJ1-1, with a weak D call TRBD1 (6 bases). From germline, CDR1 is MNHEY and CDR2 SVGEGT. Trimming shortened V by 3 bases and J by 10 bases, and 15 bases separated the two germline ends. The CDR3 extends over 13 amino acids.